A single sample is the source of the 22 T cell receptor beta chains below, sequenced in a study of blood T cell repertoires in COVID-19. Profiling relied on immunoSEQ multiplex PCR, and the TCRdb table lists in-frame clones only, not all of them. This sample has about 170,000 clones, with approximately 83% found just once. Specimen: peripheral blood. These receptors came from a human donor with acute or convalescent COVID-19. The donor label of this sample is uncertain.

This clone has only a few counts. The V call is TRBV19, the J call TRBJ2-1; a weak D match, TRBD1 (6 bases). Trimming took off 0 bases at V and 0 bases at J, with 6 bases between the two ends. In germline, CDR1 is LNHDA, CDR2 SQIVND (reference sequence). The CDR3 consists of 15 residues. This chain's CDR3 is CASSIDRGSYNEQFF. CDR3 bases: TGTGCCAGTAGTATAGACAGGGGCTCCTACAATGAGCAGTTCTTC.

The chain joins TRBV7-6 to TRBJ1-5, with D unclear. Trimming took 1 base from V and 0 from J, leaving 7 bases between them. Germline loops: CDR1 SGHVS, CDR2 FNYEAQ. The CDR3 loop spans 15 amino acids. CDR3 in DNA: TGTGCCAGCAGCTTAGTACAGAATAGCAATCAGCCCCAGCATTTT. It is translated as CASSLVQNSNQPQHF.

The rearrangement uses TRBV27 and TRBJ2-2; D is uncertain. The V gene lost 10 bases and the J gene lost 6 bases, with 12 bases spanning the gap. CDR1 and CDR2 (germline): MNHEY, SMNVEV (reference sequence). The CDR3 is made up of 12 amino acids. CDR3 nucleotides: TGTGCCATCCGGGTTGCCCCCGGGGAGCTGTTTTTT. This codes for CAIRVAPGELFF.

In nucleotides, the CDR3 is TGTGCCAGCAGCTTAGTTGGCTTGGGCAAGTTCTTC. Amino acid sequence: CASSLVGLGKFF. The chain is built from TRBV7-3 and TRBJ2-1; D not resolved. V was trimmed by 2 bases and J by 14 bases, leaving 13 bases between them. This CDR3 has 12 residues. Looked up from germline, CDR1 is SGHTA and CDR2 is FQGTGA.

The CDR3 coding sequence is TGTGCCAGCAGCCAAGATAATCCAGGGTGGAATGGCTACACCTTC. This codes for CASSQDNPGWNGYTF. The chain employs TRBV3-1 (or the pseudogene TRBV3-2) and TRBJ1-2; perhaps TRBD1 as D (5 bases). V lost 0 bases and J lost 6, with 14 bases in between. CDR1 and CDR2 (germline): LGHDT, YNNKEL (reference sequence). This CDR3 has 15 amino acids.

V gene TRBV6-1 combines with J gene TRBJ1-1, with D possibly being TRBD1 (5 bases). CDR1 and CDR2 (germline): MNHNS, SASEGT. V lost 3 bases and J lost 4, with 9 bases in between. This CDR3 has 13 amino acids. Written as DNA, the CDR3 is TGTGCCAGCAGTGATCAGGGTTCCACTGAAGCTTTCTTT. This gives the protein CASSDQGSTEAFF.

This clone was seen only a few times. The rearrangement links TRBV6-4 to TRBJ2-1; D is perhaps TRBD1 (7 bases). The germline CDR1 and CDR2 sequences are MRHNA and SNTAGT. The CDR3 is 16 residues long. V dropped 0 bases and J dropped 7 bases, with 16 bases sitting between them. The CDR3 sequence: CASSDSTRRGRNEQFF. The CDR3 region has the DNA TGTGCCAGCAGTGACTCGACGAGGAGGGGGCGAAATGAGCAGTTCTTC.

The chain couples TRBV5-1 to TRBJ2-1; 11 bases are a match to TRBD2. Per germline, CDR1 SGHRS and CDR2 YFSETQ. Trimming removed 4 bases from V and 0 bases from J; junction bases left unmatched: 9. CDR3 size: 18 residues. CDR3: CASSTPSGGPSSYNEQFF. For the CDR3, the DNA is TGCGCCAGCAGCACCCCTAGCGGGGGGCCCAGCTCCTACAATGAGCAGTTCTTC.

CDR3: CASFNDRVKQYF. The CDR3 coding sequence is TGTGCCAGTTTTAACGACAGGGTGAAGCAGTATTTT. The chain combines TRBV28 with TRBJ2-3; 7 bases match TRBD1. J was trimmed by 11 bases and V by 9 bases; bases with no gene match: 11. This CDR3 has 12 residues. Germline loops: CDR1 MDHEN, CDR2 SYDVKM.

This sequence joins TRBV27 and TRBJ2-1, with D perhaps matching TRBD2 (7 bases). The CDR3 loop spans 14 amino acids. In germline, CDR1 is MNHEY, CDR2 SMNVEV (reference sequence). V was clipped by 4 bases and J by 5 bases, with 12 bases between them. CDR3 nucleotides: TGTGCCAGCAGTTGGGGGGGGCTGAACAATGAGCAGTTCTTC. It specifies CASSWGGLNNEQFF.

The chain couples TRBV19 to TRBJ2-7; 9 bases match TRBD2. Trimming took 1 base from V and 6 from J; bases not matched to a gene: 7. Germline V CDR1 and CDR2: LNHDA, SQIVND (reference sequence). The CDR3 length is 15 residues. The CDR3, as DNA: TGTGCCAGTAGTATAGGGCGGGGGGGCCTCGGCGAGCAGTACTTC. Translating gives CASSIGRGGLGEQYF.

This clone was seen more than once but under ten times. This chain uses TRBV6-5 with TRBJ2-5, with D perhaps TRBD2 (6 bases). Trimming took 7 bases from V and 5 from J, leaving 8 bases between them. Looked up from germline, CDR1 is MNHEY and CDR2 is SVGAGI. CDR3 length: 11 residues. The CDR3 DNA reads as TGTGCCAGCAATGGGGGGGAGACCCAGTACTTC. Translating it yields CASNGGETQYF.

The chain links TRBV19 to TRBJ2-1, with D perhaps TRBD2 (5 bases). CDR1 and CDR2 (germline): LNHDA, SQIVND (reference sequence). This CDR3 comprises 13 residues. Trimming removed 5 bases at V and 8 bases at J, with 13 bases between. CDR3 amino acids: CASSSRRGYEQFF. CDR3 DNA sequence: TGTGCCAGTAGTTCCCGACGGGGTTATGAGCAGTTCTTC.

The rearrangement joins TRBV12-3 or TRBV12-4 to TRBJ1-4; D unclear. V gave up 4 bases and J gave up 8 bases, with 11 bases separating them. CDR3 size: 13 residues. The CDR3 here is CASSSGQLEKLFF. The DNA for the CDR3 is TGTGCCAGCAGTTCTGGGCAGTTAGAAAAACTGTTTTTT.

This chain connects TRBV11-3 to TRBJ2-2; maybe TRBD2 (6 bases). In germline, CDR1 is SGHNT, CDR2 YENEEA. Trimming took off 1 base at V and 4 bases at J, with 10 bases between the two ends. This CDR3 region has 15 residues. Written as DNA, the CDR3 is TGTGCCAGCAGCTTAGGGAGCGGGTCCACCGGGGAGCTGTTTTTT. It translates to CASSLGSGSTGELFF.

This clone has a single count. This chain connects TRBV5-1 to TRBJ1-1, with D unclear. Looked up from germline, CDR1 is SGHRS and CDR2 is YFSETQ. Trimming removed 0 bases at V and 5 bases at J, with 20 bases between. CDR3 length equals 17 residues. CDR3 bases: TGCGCCAGCAGCTTGGGAGACACCCGCTTGGTGCTAACTGAAGCTTTCTTT. This translates into CASSLGDTRLVLTEAFF.

This rearrangement joins TRBV19 to TRBJ2-7; 9 positions agree with TRBD1. The CDR3 contains 14 residues. The germline V gene encodes CDR1 LNHDA and CDR2 SQIVND (reference sequence). Germline trimming cut 4 bases from V and 4 bases from J; bases unmatched to any gene: 5. The CDR3 region is CASSTGQGWYEQYF. CDR3 nucleotides: TGTGCCAGTAGTACCGGACAGGGGTGGTACGAGCAGTACTTC.

The chain is built from TRBV6-5 and TRBJ2-5, with a weak D call TRBD1 (5 bases). V dropped 7 bases and J dropped 1 base, with 10 bases sitting between them. In germline, CDR1 is MNHEY, CDR2 SVGAGI. The CDR3 totals 13 residues. For the CDR3, the DNA is TGTGCCAGCAAATTGACAGTCCAAGAGACCCAGTACTTC. This gives the protein CASKLTVQETQYF.

V usage is TRBV28 and J usage is TRBJ1-2, with D possibly TRBD1 on 5 matching bases. Germline assignment: CDR1 MDHEN and CDR2 SYDVKM. Trimming left V 2 bases short and J 4 bases short, with 17 bases between. The CDR3 covers 16 residues. CDR3 amino acids: CASSLTGGDGTYGYTF. For the CDR3, the DNA is TGTGCCAGCAGTTTAACGGGAGGGGACGGCACCTATGGCTACACCTTC.

The CDR3 spells CASSIAGGTRQEKLFF. The DNA of the CDR3 is TGTGCCAGTAGTATAGCAGGAGGGACGCGTCAAGAAAAACTGTTTTTT. The chain recombines TRBV19 with TRBJ1-4; D may be TRBD1 (5 bases). There are 16 residues in the CDR3. Germline CDR1 reads LNHDA; CDR2 reads SQIVND (reference sequence). V lost 1 base to trimming and J lost 8 bases, with 17 bases between them.

The chain carries TRBV30 and TRBJ1-1; D is ambiguous. This CDR3 spans 11 amino acids. Trimming took off 4 bases at V and 3 bases at J, with 6 bases between the two ends. CDR1 is GTSNPN and CDR2 is SVGIG in the germline V gene (reference sequence). The CDR3 sequence: CAWTVYTEAFF. CDR3 bases: TGTGCCTGGACAGTGTACACTGAAGCTTTCTTT.

The rearrangement uses TRBV5-1 and TRBJ2-2; 8 positions match TRBD2. Per germline, CDR1 SGHRS and CDR2 YFSETQ. This CDR3 has 16 residues. V lost 0 bases to trimming and J lost 1 base; unmatched junction nucleotides: 2. The CDR3 nucleotides read TGCGCCAGCAGCTTGGAGGCGGGGGGGAACACCGGGGAGCTGTTTTTT. Translated, it gives CASSLEAGGNTGELFF. Combining the CDR3 with reference TRBV5-1 and TRBJ2-2 gives the whole variable domain KAGVTQTPRYLIKTRGQQVTLSCSPISGHRSVSWYQQTPGQGLQFLFEYFSETQRNKGNFPGRFSGRQFSNSRSEMNVSTLELGDSALYLCASSLEAGGNTGELFFGEGSRLTVL.